This entry features one TCR beta chain sequence. Its antigen is undetermined. The junction and the germline gene differ at one end; a read error may be behind it. The method was immunoSEQ multiplex PCR; TCRdb's version includes in-frame clones alone and lacks a portion of them. The table lists about 130,000 clones, 75% to 90% of them singletons. This specimen belongs to a study of T cell responses to AZD1222 COVID-19 vaccine. General study points: Only a handful of people who got AZD1222 tested seropositive at baseline. The study found Spike-specific TCR breadth and depth rose after two AZD1222 doses. Most donors were white British, females outnumbered males, and clonal diversity was possibly underestimated. Nearly half of unique spike-specific TCRs reportedly avoided B.1.351 and B.1.1.7 mutated regions.

The source material was peripheral blood, sampled on day 0 of AZD1222 vaccination. The sequence was collected from an adult in good health.

The CDR3 DNA reads TGCGCCAGCAGCTTTAACAGGGATTCCTCCCACGAGCAGTACTTC. It is translated as CASSFNRDSSHEQYF. The chain carries TRBV5-1 and TRBJ2-7; the D gene is possibly TRBD1 (6 bases). Germline loops: CDR1 SGHRS, CDR2 YFSETQ. This CDR3 spans 15 amino acids.